This T cell receptor (beta chain) is drawn from a study of technical replicates of blood from several donors. Measured with immunoSEQ multiplex PCR; TCRdb has only the in-frame clones, and not every one. The profile shows more than 90,000 clones, approximately 95% of them singletons. Germline lookup yields CDR1 MNHEY and CDR2 SMNVEV (reference sequence). The V and J ends lost 5 bases and 0 bases, in that order; junction bases with no gene match: 10. CDR3 length: 17 amino acids. The receptor comes from a human donor in good health. The sequencing sample was made of T cells isolated from PBMCs. The rearrangement joins TRBV27 to TRBJ2-1; 7 bases agree with TRBD2. CDR3 DNA sequence: TGTGCCAGCAGTCTCGTCGGCGGGGGAAGCTCCTACAATGAGCAGTTCTTC. Its translation: CASSLVGGGSSYNEQFF.